What follows describes a single T cell receptor beta chain. Trimming removed 0 bases from V and 2 bases from J; junction bases left unmatched: 1. The CDR3 has 15 residues. Germline CDR1 is LGHNA and CDR2 is YSLEER. TCRdb keeps only in-frame clones here, not all; method: immunoSEQ multiplex PCR. The sample gives approximately 90,000 clones, around 85% of which show up once; around 40% is in the top ten. This entry is derived from a study of control samples from healthy donors and cancer patients. The chain employs TRBV4-3 and TRBJ1-1, with 9 bases fitting TRBD1. The sample comprised PBMCs. The receptor's source is a man aged 70-80 years with lung cancer. The CDR3 protein is CASSQEDRGNTEAFF. CDR3 bases: TGCGCCAGCAGCCAAGAGGACAGGGGCAACACTGAAGCTTTCTTT.